This paragraph reports one T cell receptor beta chain. What it binds is unknown. The record originates from a study of post-analysis software for immune sequencing data. Across the whole study: Several disease courses (relapsing-remitting, secondary progressive and progressive-relapsing) of multiple sclerosis were included. Study observations and caveats: Analysis by F measure revealed that same-batch samples clustered strongly together. In patients, five TRBV segments were more frequent than in controls, with TRBV5-6, TRBV5-1 and TRBV20-1 among them. Multiple sclerosis patients had significantly lower normalized Chao1 diversity than controls.

V was shortened by 2 bases and J by 0 bases, with 7 bases between the two germline ends. CDR3 length: 14 amino acids. Germline-derived CDR1 and CDR2 are LGHDT and YNNKEL (reference sequence). Unique-molecular-identifier-tagged TCR beta cDNA libraries were used. TCRdb processed the PCR reads anew with MiXCR; each CDR3 protein has one entry. The table has hundreds of thousands of distinct CDR3 sequences, approximately 60% seen once. The sequenced material came from blood. This chain links TRBV3-1 with TRBJ1-1; D gene ambiguous. This clonotype was sampled from a girl aged 2 to 9 with multiple sclerosis. CDR3 in DNA: TGTGCCAGCAGCCAACAGGCGATGAACACTGAAGCTTTCTTT. This sequence encodes CASSQQAMNTEAFF.